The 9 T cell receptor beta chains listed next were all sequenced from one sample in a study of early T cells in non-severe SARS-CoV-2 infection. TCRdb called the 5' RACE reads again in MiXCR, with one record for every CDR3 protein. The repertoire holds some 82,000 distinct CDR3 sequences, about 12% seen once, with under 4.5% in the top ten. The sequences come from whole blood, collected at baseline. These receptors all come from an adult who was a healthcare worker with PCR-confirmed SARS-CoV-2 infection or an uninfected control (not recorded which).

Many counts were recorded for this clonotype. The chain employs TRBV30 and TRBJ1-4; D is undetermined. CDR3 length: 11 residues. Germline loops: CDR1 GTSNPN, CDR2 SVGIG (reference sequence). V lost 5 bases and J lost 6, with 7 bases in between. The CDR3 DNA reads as TGTGCCTGGGAATTTTATGAAAAACTGTTTTTT. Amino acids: CAWEFYEKLFF.

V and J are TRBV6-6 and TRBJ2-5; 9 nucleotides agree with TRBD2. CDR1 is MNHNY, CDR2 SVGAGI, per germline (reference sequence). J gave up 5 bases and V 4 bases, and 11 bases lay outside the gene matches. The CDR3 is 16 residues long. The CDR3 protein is CASSLSPSGEGETQYF. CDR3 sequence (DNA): TGTGCCAGCAGTTTATCCCCTAGCGGGGAGGGGGAGACCCAGTACTTC.

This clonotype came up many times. The CDR3: CATSERANEQFF. CDR3 nucleotide sequence: TGTGCCACCAGTGAAAGAGCTAATGAGCAGTTCTTC. The chain combines TRBV24-1 with TRBJ2-1; no reliable D call. The CDR3 sequence is 12 residues long. With 4 bases removed from V and 7 bases from J, the gap between germline ends came to 7 bases. The germline V gene has CDR1 KGHDR and CDR2 SFDVKD.

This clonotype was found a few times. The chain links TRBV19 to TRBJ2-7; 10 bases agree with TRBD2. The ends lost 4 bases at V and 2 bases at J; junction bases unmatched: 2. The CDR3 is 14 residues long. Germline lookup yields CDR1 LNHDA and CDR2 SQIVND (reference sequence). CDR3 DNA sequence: TGTGCCAGTAGTACTCTAGCGGGGGCCTACGAGCAGTACTTC. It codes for CASSTLAGAYEQYF.

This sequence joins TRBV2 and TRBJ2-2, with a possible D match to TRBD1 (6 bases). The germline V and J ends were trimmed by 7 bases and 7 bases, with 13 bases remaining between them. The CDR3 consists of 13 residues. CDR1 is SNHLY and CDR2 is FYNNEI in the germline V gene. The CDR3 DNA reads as TGTGCCAGCAATAAACAGGGTAACGGGGAGCTGTTTTTT. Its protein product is CASNKQGNGELFF.

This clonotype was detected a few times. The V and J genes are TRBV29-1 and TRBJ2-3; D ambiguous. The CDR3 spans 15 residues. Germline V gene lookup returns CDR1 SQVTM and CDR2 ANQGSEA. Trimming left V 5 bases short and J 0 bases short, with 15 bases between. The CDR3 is CSVLDAESSTDTQYF. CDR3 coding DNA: TGCAGCGTTTTAGATGCGGAGTCTAGCACAGATACGCAGTATTTT.

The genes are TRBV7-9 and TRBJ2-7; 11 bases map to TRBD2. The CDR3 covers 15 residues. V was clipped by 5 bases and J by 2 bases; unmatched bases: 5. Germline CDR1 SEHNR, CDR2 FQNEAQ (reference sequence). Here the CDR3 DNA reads TGTGCCAGCAGCCTTAGCGGGAGGGCTCCCTACGAGCAGTACTTC. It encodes CASSLSGRAPYEQYF.

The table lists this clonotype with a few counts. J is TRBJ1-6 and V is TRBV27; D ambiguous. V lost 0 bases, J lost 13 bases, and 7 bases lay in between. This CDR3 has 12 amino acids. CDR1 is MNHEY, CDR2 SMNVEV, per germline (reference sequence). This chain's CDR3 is CASSLSLGPLHF. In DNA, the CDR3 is TGTGCCAGCAGTTTATCCCTAGGGCCCCTCCACTTT.

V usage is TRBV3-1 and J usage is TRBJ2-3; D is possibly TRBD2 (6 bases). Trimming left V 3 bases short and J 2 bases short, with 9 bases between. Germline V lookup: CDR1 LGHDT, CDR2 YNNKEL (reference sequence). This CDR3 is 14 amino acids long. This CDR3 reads CASSHLRDTDTQYF. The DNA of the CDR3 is TGTGCCAGCAGCCATTTGCGGGACACAGATACGCAGTATTTT.